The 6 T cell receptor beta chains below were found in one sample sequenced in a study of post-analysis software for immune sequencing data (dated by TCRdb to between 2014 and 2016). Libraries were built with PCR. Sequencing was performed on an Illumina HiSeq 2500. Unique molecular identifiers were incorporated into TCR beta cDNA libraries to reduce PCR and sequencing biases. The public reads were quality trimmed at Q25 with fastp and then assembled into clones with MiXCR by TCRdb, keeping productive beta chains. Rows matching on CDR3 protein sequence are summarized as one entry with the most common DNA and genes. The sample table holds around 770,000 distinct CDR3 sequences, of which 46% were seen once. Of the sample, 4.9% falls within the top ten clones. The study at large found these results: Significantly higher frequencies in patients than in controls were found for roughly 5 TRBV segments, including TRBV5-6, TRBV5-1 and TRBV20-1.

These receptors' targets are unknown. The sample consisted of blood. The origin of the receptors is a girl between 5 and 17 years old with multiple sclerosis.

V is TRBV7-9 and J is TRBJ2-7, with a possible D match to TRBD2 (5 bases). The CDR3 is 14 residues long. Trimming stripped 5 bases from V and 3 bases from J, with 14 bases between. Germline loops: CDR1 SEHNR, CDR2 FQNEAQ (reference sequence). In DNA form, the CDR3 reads TGTGCCAGCAGCGGTTGGGGAGTAGTCTACGAGCAGTACTTC. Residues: CASSGWGVVYEQYF.

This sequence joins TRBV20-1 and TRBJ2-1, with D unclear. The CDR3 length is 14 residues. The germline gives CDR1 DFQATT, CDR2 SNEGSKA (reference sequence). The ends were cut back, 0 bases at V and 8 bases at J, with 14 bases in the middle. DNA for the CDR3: TGCAGTGCTAGAGATCTAAGGGATTGGCATGAGCAGTTCTTC. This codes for CSARDLRDWHEQFF.

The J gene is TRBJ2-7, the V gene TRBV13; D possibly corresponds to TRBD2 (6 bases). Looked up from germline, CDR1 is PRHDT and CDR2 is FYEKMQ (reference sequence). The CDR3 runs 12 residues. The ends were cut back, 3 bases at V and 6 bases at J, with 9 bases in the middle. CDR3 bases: TGTGCCAGCAGCTTGGGCGGGACCGAGCAGTACTTC. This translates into CASSLGGTEQYF.

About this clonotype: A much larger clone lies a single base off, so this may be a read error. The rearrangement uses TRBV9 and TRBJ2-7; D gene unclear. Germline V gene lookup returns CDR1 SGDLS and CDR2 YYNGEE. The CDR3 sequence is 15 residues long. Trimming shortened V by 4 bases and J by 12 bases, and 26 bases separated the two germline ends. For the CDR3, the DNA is TGTGCCAGCAGCTTCAGTTGGGGTTCACAAGAGACCCCGTACTTC. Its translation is CASSFSWGSQETPYF.

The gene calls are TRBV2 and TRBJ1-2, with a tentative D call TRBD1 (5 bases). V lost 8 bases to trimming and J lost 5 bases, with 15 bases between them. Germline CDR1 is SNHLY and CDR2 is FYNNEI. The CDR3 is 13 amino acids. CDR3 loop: CASPQGRLYGYTF. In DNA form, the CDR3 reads TGTGCCAGCCCCCAGGGACGTTTATATGGCTACACCTTC.

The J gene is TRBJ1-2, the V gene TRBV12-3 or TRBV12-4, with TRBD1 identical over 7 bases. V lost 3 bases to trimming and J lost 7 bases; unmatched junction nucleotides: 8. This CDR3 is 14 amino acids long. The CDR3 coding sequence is TGTGCCAGCAGTTTCAACAGGGGAGTGGGTGGCTACACCTTC. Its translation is CASSFNRGVGGYTF.